The next 9 T cell receptor beta chains were all read from a single sample in a study of immune characterization of retroperitoneal liposarcoma. A single record per CDR3 protein comes from TCRdb applying MiXCR to the PCR reads. The table shows over 9,500 distinct CDR3 sequences, with about 50% occurring only once. Sequencing was performed on tumor tissue. The source of these receptors is a female donor with retroperitoneal liposarcoma.

The chain carries TRBV27 and TRBJ2-5; 8 bases line up with TRBD1. CDR3 size: 16 residues. Germline loops: CDR1 MNHEY, CDR2 SMNVEV (reference sequence). J lost 2 bases, V lost 7 bases, and 12 bases had no gene match. The CDR3 DNA reads TGTGCCAGCACCCCTCAGGGGGCTGGTAAGCAAGAGACCCAGTACTTC. It is translated as CASTPQGAGKQETQYF.

In this sample, this clonotype turned up a few times. The chain has TRBV12-3 or TRBV12-4 and TRBJ2-7; maybe TRBD2 (6 bases). The J call could be wrong; TRBJ2-5 is a better fit for the DNA end. This CDR3 has 14 amino acids. In DNA, the CDR3 is TGTGCCAGCAGTCCGGGCGGGGACCTAGAGACCCAGTACTTC. This translates into CASSPGGDLETQYF.

The table lists this clonotype with many counts. Written as DNA, the CDR3 is TGTGCCAGCAGCTTAAGTGTGGCTAGCGGGAGTGTAGAGACCCAGTTCTTC. It codes for CASSLSVASGSVETQFF. This sequence joins TRBV7-6 and TRBJ2-1, with 10 nucleotides matching TRBD2. CDR3 length equals 17 residues. V lost 2 bases and J lost 13; bases outside the gene matches: 17. Germline V gives CDR1 SGHVS, CDR2 FNYEAQ.

The gene calls are TRBV7-2 and TRBJ2-1; 10 positions agree with TRBD2. Germline V gene sequence: CDR1 SGHTA, CDR2 FQGNSA. The junction had 7 bases not matched to a gene; V was cut back by 4 bases and J by 4 bases. This CDR3 region has 16 residues. In DNA form, the CDR3 reads TGTGCCAGCAGCTCCAGACTAGCGGGTATATACAATGAGCAGTTCTTC. Protein sequence: CASSSRLAGIYNEQFF.

The chain carries TRBV7-3 and TRBJ2-1; no clear D gene. The J call may be wrong; the DNA end is better matched by TRBJ2-5. Looked up from germline, CDR1 is SGHTA and CDR2 is FQGTGA. The CDR3 loop spans 13 amino acids. The CDR3 DNA reads TGTGCCAGCAGCCTTCGGGCTCAAGAGACCCAGTACTTC. Its protein product is CASSLRAQETQYF.

The rearrangement uses TRBV6-2 or TRBV6-3 and TRBJ2-3; no firm D call. TRBJ2-7 explains the end of the DNA better; the J call may be wrong. Germline V CDR1 and CDR2: MNHEY, SVGEGT. The length of the CDR3 is 12 residues. The CDR3 DNA is TGTGCCAGCAGTTACTTTTCATCCGAGCAGTACTTC. This translates into CASSYFSSEQYF.

The rearrangement uses TRBV24-1 and TRBJ2-1; 8 bases agree with TRBD1. The CDR3 spans 14 residues. Germline V gene data show CDR1 as KGHDR and CDR2 as SFDVKD. V shed 3 bases and J 13 bases; nucleotides not matched to a gene: 10. DNA for the CDR3: TGTGCCACCAGTGATCAGGACAGGGCGGAGACCCAGTTCTTC. This translates into CATSDQDRAETQFF.

With regard to this clonotype: A much larger clone is a single base away; this may be a read error. The chain links TRBV12-3 or TRBV12-4 to TRBJ2-1, with 7 nucleotides matching TRBD1. V gave up 3 bases and J gave up 10 bases; unmatched junction bases: 6. The CDR3 runs to 13 residues. The DNA for the CDR3 is TGTGCCAGCAGTTTCCGACAGGGAAGCGAGCAGTTCTTC. The encoded protein is CASSFRQGSEQFF.

This clonotype rates as medium-sized (0.01 to 0.1%). At one boundary the junction diverges from the germline segment, which might be a read error. V gene TRBV6-6 combines with J gene TRBJ2-1, with 10 bases that match TRBD2. The closer fit of TRBJ2-7 to the DNA end suggests the J call may be wrong. The CDR3 spans 16 residues. CDR1 is MNHNY, CDR2 SVGAGI, per germline (reference sequence). The CDR3 DNA sequence: TGTGCCAGCAGTGACTCGAGCGGGGGGGCCTACAATGAGCAGTACTTC. Translated, it gives CASSDSSGGAYNEQYF.